These 14 T cell receptor beta chains came from one sample sequenced in a study of T cells in Graves' hyperthyroidism and ophthalmopathy. RNA transcripts gave rise to amplified TCR beta CDR3 regions. With the HTBI primer set, the TCR CDR3 went through a first round of RT-PCR. TCRdb fed the multiplex PCR reads into MiXCR, producing one record per CDR3 protein. Of some 770,000 distinct CDR3 sequences in the sample, around 15% were seen once. Sequencing was performed on blood. The receptors were gathered from a man aged 18 to 35 with Graves' hyperthyroidism.

This clonotype has ten or more counts. The V call is TRBV28, the J call TRBJ2-7; D may be TRBD2 (5 bases). CDR1 MDHEN and CDR2 SYDVKM come from the germline V gene. The CDR3 loop spans 13 amino acids. The V gene lost 6 bases and the J gene lost 3 bases, with 12 bases spanning the gap. CDR3 coding DNA: TGTGCCAGCAGCATAACCGCGGGCTACGAGCAGTACTTC. Amino acid sequence: CASSITAGYEQYF.

Many counts were recorded for this clonotype. The chain recombines TRBV3-1 with TRBJ2-7; 7 bases fit TRBD2. The CDR3 consists of 15 residues. Trimming removed 8 bases from V and 4 bases from J; junction bases left unmatched: 14. CDR1 LGHDT and CDR2 YNNKEL come from the germline V gene (reference sequence). CDR3 sequence (DNA): TGTGCCAGCCGGCGAGGCGGGAGTGGGCGGTACGAGCAGTACTTC. Translated: CASRRGGSGRYEQYF.

There are many counts of this clonotype. This sequence joins TRBV12-3 or TRBV12-4 and TRBJ2-5; D is unclear. This CDR3 is 13 amino acids long. Trimming pared 3 bases from V and 5 bases from J, leaving 10 bases between. The CDR3 protein is CASSFLLGETQYF. The DNA for the CDR3 is TGTGCCAGCAGTTTCTTATTGGGGGAGACCCAGTACTTC.

At least ten counts were recorded for this clonotype. The chain uses TRBV28 and TRBJ1-5; maybe TRBD1 (5 bases). CDR1 is MDHEN, CDR2 SYDVKM, per germline. The CDR3 runs to 14 residues. The V and J ends lost 6 bases and 4 bases respectively, with 13 bases between them. CDR3 loop: CASSEIGGNQPQHF. CDR3 coding DNA: TGTGCCAGCAGCGAGATCGGGGGAAATCAGCCCCAGCATTTT.

The chain has TRBV28 and TRBJ2-5; 14 bases are a match to TRBD2. CDR3 length equals 15 residues. Germline V CDR1 and CDR2: MDHEN, SYDVKM. J gave up 5 bases and V 4 bases, and 3 bases lay outside the gene matches. The CDR3, as DNA: TGTGCCAGCAGTTCTCGGACTAGCGGGGGGGAGACCCAGTACTTC. The encoded protein is CASSSRTSGGETQYF.

In this sample, this clonotype turned up many times. The chain's CDR3 is CASSSTDRYTDTQYF. The CDR3 DNA reads TGTGCCAGCAGCTCCACGGACAGGTACACAGATACGCAGTATTTT. This chain joins TRBV13 and TRBJ2-3, with 7 positions matching TRBD1. V shed 4 bases, J shed 2 bases, and the junction held 6 bases outside the gene matches. The CDR3 runs to 15 residues. Germline CDR1 and CDR2: PRHDT and FYEKMQ (reference sequence).

Ten or more counts support this clonotype. The chain couples TRBV6-5 to TRBJ2-5; 11 nucleotides align to TRBD1. The trim removed 2 bases at V and 5 bases at J, leaving 4 bases unmatched. This CDR3 has 15 residues. Per the germline V gene, CDR1 is MNHEY and CDR2 is SVGAGI. CDR3 DNA sequence: TGTGCCAGCAGTTACGGGACAGGGGGACGGGAGACCCAGTACTTC. This encodes CASSYGTGGRETQYF.

V is TRBV30 and J is TRBJ1-6; 9 bases match TRBD1. Germline V gene sequence: CDR1 GTSNPN, CDR2 SVGIG (reference sequence). V was clipped by 5 bases and J by 7 bases; unmatched bases: 9. This CDR3 comprises 15 residues. The chain's CDR3 is CAWSGTGMGNSPLHF. Written as DNA, the CDR3 is TGTGCCTGGTCCGGGACAGGGATGGGAAATTCACCCCTCCACTTT.

This clonotype was counted at least ten times. The DNA for the CDR3 is TGTGCCAGCAGCCGACAGATTCTTGAAGCTTTCTTT. It encodes CASSRQILEAFF. V gene TRBV12-3 or TRBV12-4 combines with J gene TRBJ1-1; D may be TRBD1 (5 bases). The CDR3 has 12 residues. Trimming removed 6 bases from V and 7 bases from J, with 12 bases in between.

This clonotype was seen repeatedly, ten times or more. The chain joins TRBV6-1 to TRBJ2-7; 8 bases agree with TRBD1. Germline assignment: CDR1 MNHNS and CDR2 SASEGT. The V gene end was trimmed by 6 bases and the J gene end by 1 base; junction bases not matched to a gene: 2. The CDR3 has 13 amino acids. The CDR3, as DNA: TGTGCCAGCAGAGGGACAGGTTCCTACGAGCAGTACTTC. Translation: CASRGTGSYEQYF.

This clonotype was detected ten times or more. The V and J genes are TRBV20-1 and TRBJ2-7; 11 bases fit TRBD2. Germline CDR1 is DFQATT and CDR2 is SNEGSKA (reference sequence). With 0 bases clipped from V and 4 bases from J, the junction kept 11 bases outside the gene matches. The CDR3 contains 17 residues. The CDR3 DNA reads as TGCAGTGCTAGAGATCCGGGTAGCGGGAGGGCCGGGTACGAGCAGTACTTC. It translates to CSARDPGSGRAGYEQYF.

Notes on this clonotype: Being one base from a much bigger clone, this may be a read error. This chain joins TRBV6-1 and TRBJ1-1; unclear D gene. The length of the CDR3 is 15 residues. Germline CDR1 and CDR2: MNHNS and SASEGT. Here the CDR3 reads CASIRFSIGNTEALF. DNA for the CDR3: TGTGCCAGCATCCGTTTCTCCATTGGCAACACTGAAGCTCTCTTT.

The chain employs TRBV19 and TRBJ1-2, with TRBD1 as a possible D gene (5 bases). Deletions cut 4 bases from V and 4 bases from J, with 19 bases between. The CDR3 spans 16 residues. Germline V lookup: CDR1 LNHDA, CDR2 SQIVND (reference sequence). CDR3 DNA sequence: TGTGCCAGTAGTACCGCCTTCCTCGGGGCCTCCTATGGCTACACCTTC. Translating it yields CASSTAFLGASYGYTF.

This clonotype has at least ten counts. This rearrangement joins TRBV11-3 to TRBJ2-3; D may correspond to TRBD1 or TRBD2 (5 bases each). The CDR3 totals 18 residues. Trimming removed 2 bases at V and 1 base at J, with 19 bases between. The germline gives CDR1 SGHNT, CDR2 YENEEA. CDR3 sequence: CASSLTIQLGTGTDTQYF. In nucleotides, the CDR3 is TGTGCCAGCAGCTTAACCATCCAACTGGGGACGGGCACAGATACGCAGTATTTT.